This is a list of T cell receptor beta chains from one sample in a study of identical twins. TCRdb reprocessed the 5' RACE reads via MiXCR and lists one record per CDR3 protein. The repertoire includes about 490,000 distinct CDR3 sequences, nearly 15% of them detected once, and 0.44% sits in the top ten. The sample was also linked to a second study, of yellow fever vaccine responses in identical twins.

Specimen: CD4+ T cells sorted from blood. The source of these receptors is a woman between 18 and 29 years old in good health. Each CDR3 is given with its conserved first and last residue. A D gene is named only where the DNA matches it firmly. Where a row states a size, it is once, few, many or the class of an expanded clone; other rows omit it.

J: TRBJ2-7; D: TRBD2; size: NA; V: TRBV20-1; CDR3: CSATSPLAGANEQYF; DNA: TGCAGTGCTACCAGCCCCCTAGCGGGAGCTAACGAGCAGTACTTC
J: TRBJ1-1; D: TRBD1; size: NA; V: TRBV20-1; CDR3: CSATRDRGRTEAFF; DNA: TGCAGTGCTACCCGGGACAGGGGTAGAACTGAAGCTTTCTTT
J: TRBJ1-4; D: NA; size: NA; V: TRBV3-1; CDR3: CASSQHIATNEKLFF; DNA: TGTGCCAGCAGCCAGCACATTGCAACTAATGAAAAACTGTTTTTT
J: TRBJ2-3; D: NA; size: NA; V: TRBV2; CDR3: CASSGLDLGNTQYF; DNA: TGTGCCAGCAGTGGACTCGACCTGGGAAATACGCAGTATTTT
J: TRBJ2-1; D: TRBD2; size: NA; V: TRBV29-1; CDR3: CSVEGLVAGGYNEQFF; DNA: TGCAGCGTTGAAGGCCTGGTAGCGGGGGGATACAATGAGCAGTTCTTC
J: TRBJ1-1; D: NA; size: few; V: TRBV12-3/TRBV12-4; CDR3: CASAGQENTEAFF; DNA: TGTGCCAGCGCCGGGCAGGAGAACACTGAAGCTTTCTTT
J: TRBJ2-3; D: TRBD2; size: NA; V: TRBV12-3/TRBV12-4; CDR3: CASSSGTSGTGADTQYF; DNA: TGTGCCAGCAGTTCCGGGACTAGCGGGACTGGCGCAGATACGCAGTATTTT
J: TRBJ1-1; D: NA; size: many; V: TRBV12-3/TRBV12-4; CDR3: CASSLGRQGYAFF; DNA: TGTGCCAGCAGTTTAGGAAGGCAGGGGTATGCTTTCTTT
J: TRBJ1-2; D: NA; size: NA; V: TRBV29-1; CDR3: CSAVSVGDRGYTF; DNA: TGCAGCGCCGTCTCGGTTGGGGATCGAGGCTACACCTTC
J: TRBJ2-1; D: NA; size: NA; V: TRBV18; CDR3: CASSPGQGLYNEQFF; DNA: TGTGCCAGCTCACCAGGGCAGGGGTTATACAATGAGCAGTTCTTC
J: TRBJ1-2; D: NA; size: few; V: TRBV20-1; CDR3: CSAKDGNYGYTF; DNA: TGCAGTGCTAAGGACGGGAACTATGGCTACACCTTC
J: TRBJ1-3; D: NA; size: NA; V: TRBV20-1; CDR3: CSARDTGRPSGNTIYF; DNA: TGCAGTGCTAGAGATACAGGACGTCCCTCTGGAAACACCATATATTTT
J: TRBJ1-2; D: TRBD1; size: NA; V: TRBV12-3/TRBV12-4; CDR3: CASSFTGTGTEYGYTF; DNA: TGTGCCAGCAGTTTTACCGGGACAGGGACGGAATATGGCTACACCTTC
J: TRBJ2-1; D: TRBD1; size: NA; V: TRBV19; CDR3: CASSISRLTGGNEQFF; DNA: TGTGCCAGTAGTATTTCTAGGTTGACAGGGGGCAATGAGCAGTTCTTC
J: TRBJ2-3; D: TRBD2; size: NA; V: TRBV20-1; CDR3: CSARSLAGEKGTDTQYF; DNA: TGCAGTGCTAGATCACTAGCGGGAGAGAAAGGCACAGATACGCAGTATTTT
J: TRBJ2-1; D: NA; size: many; V: TRBV11-2; CDR3: CASSIQEYSYNEQFF; DNA: TGTGCCAGCTCGATTCAGGAGTACTCCTACAATGAGCAGTTCTTC
J: TRBJ2-6; D: NA; size: NA; V: TRBV10-2; CDR3: CACMTSSSGANVLTF; DNA: TGCGCCTGCATGACAAGTTCGTCGGGGGCCAACGTCCTGACTTTC
J: TRBJ2-3; D: NA; size: few; V: TRBV7-6; CDR3: CASSSGQADTQYF; DNA: TGTGCCAGCAGCTCCGGCCAGGCGGATACGCAGTATTTT
J: TRBJ2-1; D: NA; size: NA; V: TRBV7-8; CDR3: CASSLRSGHDANNEQFF; DNA: TGTGCCAGCAGCTTAAGATCCGGCCACGATGCTAACAATGAGCAGTTCTTC
J: TRBJ1-5; D: NA; size: few; V: TRBV6-1; CDR3: CASRAGTLSNQPQHF; DNA: TGTGCCAGCAGAGCCGGGACGCTTAGCAATCAGCCCCAGCATTTT
J: TRBJ2-2; D: TRBD2; size: few; V: TRBV28; CDR3: CASSISIGRATPNTGELFF; DNA: TGTGCCAGCAGTATCTCTATCGGGAGGGCAACCCCGAACACCGGGGAGCTGTTTTTT
J: TRBJ2-1; D: NA; size: NA; V: TRBV21-1; CDR3: CASRLPSSVGRSRRGAYNEQFF; DNA: TGTGCCAGCAGGCTACCCTCGAGCGTTGGGCGTTCCCGACGAGGTGCCTACAATGAGCAGTTCTTC
J: TRBJ2-1; D: TRBD2; size: NA; V: TRBV29-1; CDR3: CSARTSGSNEQFF; DNA: TGCAGCGCACGGACTAGCGGCTCGAATGAGCAGTTCTTC
J: TRBJ2-1; D: NA; size: many; V: TRBV11-2; CDR3: CASSLDPGSYNEQFF; DNA: TGTGCCAGCAGCTTAGATCCGGGATCCTACAATGAGCAGTTCTTC
J: TRBJ2-1; D: NA; size: NA; V: TRBV3-1; CDR3: CASSQGTGNYNEQFF; DNA: TGTGCCAGCAGCCAAGGGACGGGAAACTACAATGAGCAGTTCTTC
J: TRBJ2-5; D: NA; size: few; V: TRBV11-3; CDR3: CASSLFFATQDQETQYF; DNA: TGTGCCAGCAGCTTATTCTTTGCTACACAGGATCAAGAGACCCAGTACTTC